Sequencing of this T cell receptor (beta chain) was carried out in a study of T-cell memory formation after mild COVID-19 (dated by TCRdb to the early 2020s). Turning to the overall study: TCR sequence clusters from the two donors were found to be largely donor specific. Two young, previously healthy adult volunteers, one female and one male, were included in the cohort. In two donors, T-cell clones that expanded and contracted after mild COVID-19 were tracked by sequencing TCRalpha and TCRbeta repertoires over time. The full study reports these points: The study included only a couple of mild cases, and larger cohorts that include severe cases with pre-infection samples were judged to be necessary. The detection of some responding clones in pre-infection memory suggests that pre-existing cross-reactive memory T cells joined the SARS-CoV-2 response. Whether the second-wave clones peaking on day 37 were SARS-CoV-2 specific was not confirmed. Clones that contracted from day 15 to 85 showed balanced CD4/CD8 phenotypes, whereas a second wave of clones that expanded from day 15 to 37 leaned towards CD4+. Contracting CD4+ clones were located mainly in the CM and EM memory subsets, whereas CD8+ clones were found to be enriched in EMRA.

With respect to this clonotype: Its antigen remains undetermined. No base quality values were provided; no much bigger clone lies one nucleotide off.

The CDR3 contains 17 residues, cysteine and phenylalanine counted. The retained sequence is limited to the CDR3, 51 bases, with the frame set at the first base. V ends up 2 bases short and J 5 bases short, with an unmatched junction base count of 7. Sequencer: Illumina NovaSeq 6000. cDNA libraries for TCRalpha and TCRbeta were prepared by 5'RACE using constant-segment primers, with sample barcodes and unique molecular identifiers added. RNA was extracted from every sample with Trizol reagent. Amplification of the libraries took two PCR steps, and the second step added a second sample barcode plus Illumina TruSeq adapters. Sequencing of libraries was performed on an Illumina NovaSeq with 2 x 150 bp paired-end reads. Per the source publication's procedure: Demultiplexing of reads and collapsing into UMI-guided consensus sequences were performed with migec v1.2.7. Using mixcr v2.1.11, the UMI consensuses were aligned to TRA and TRB V and J templates and assembled into clonotypes. Expanded or contracted clonotypes were those called significant by both edgeR and NoisET, with noise models trained on biological replicates. edgeR calls used a false discovery rate-adjusted p below 0.01 and a log2 fold-change threshold of 1. As an exploratory analysis of dynamics, max-normalized trajectories of the 1000 most abundant clonotypes were examined by PCA with hierarchical clustering. Each responding clone was given a CD4 or CD8 phenotype based on the CD4+ and CD8+ repertoires, which had been sequenced separately. Using fastp trimming at Q25 and MiXCR clonotype assembly, TCRdb reanalyzed the public sequencing data and kept in-frame beta chains. Records with the same CDR3 protein are collapsed into one entry carrying the most frequent genes and DNA. The V and J calls and clone size are TCRdb's, not the authors'. For this sample there are roughly 580,000 distinct CDR3 sequences; about a sixth appear just once. 12% of the sample is taken by the ten largest.

Ficoll-Paque density gradient centrifugation was used to isolate PBMCs. The sample taken for sequencing was PBMCs or a T cell subset sorted from them (not recorded which). In this chain, TRBV12-3 or TRBV12-4 is recombined with TRBJ2-1, with TRBD2 matching 12 junction bases. The clonotype originates from an adult woman who had mild COVID-19 (a few samples of this study predate the infection). The sample titles of this study are shuffled in the database, so cell type and time point are left out; the donor was told from shared clones. The CDR3 loop reads CASSLLAGGQFNNEQFF. The nucleotide sequence is TGTGCCAGCAGTTTACTAGCGGGGGGGCAGTTCAACAATGAGCAGTTCTTC.